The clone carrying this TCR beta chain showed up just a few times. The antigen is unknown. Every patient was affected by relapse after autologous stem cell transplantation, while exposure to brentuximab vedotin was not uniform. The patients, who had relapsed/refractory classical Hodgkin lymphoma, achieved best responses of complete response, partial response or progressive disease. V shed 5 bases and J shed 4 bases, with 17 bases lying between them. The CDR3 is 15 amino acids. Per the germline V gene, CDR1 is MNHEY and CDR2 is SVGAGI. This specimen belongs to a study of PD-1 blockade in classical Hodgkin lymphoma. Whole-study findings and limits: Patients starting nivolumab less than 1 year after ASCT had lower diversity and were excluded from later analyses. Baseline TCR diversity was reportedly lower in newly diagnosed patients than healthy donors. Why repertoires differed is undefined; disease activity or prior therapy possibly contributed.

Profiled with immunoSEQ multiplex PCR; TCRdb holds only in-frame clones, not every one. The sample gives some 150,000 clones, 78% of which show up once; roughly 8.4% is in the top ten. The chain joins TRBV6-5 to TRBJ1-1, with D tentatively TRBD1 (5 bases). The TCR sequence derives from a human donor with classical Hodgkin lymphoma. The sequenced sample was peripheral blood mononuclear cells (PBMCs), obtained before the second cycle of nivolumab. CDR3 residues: CASSPPRVGTTEAFF. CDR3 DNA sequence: TGTGCCAGCAGTCCTCCCAGGGTCGGGACCACTGAAGCTTTCTTT.